This T cell receptor (beta chain) was profiled in a study of blood T cells in healthy people across ages. The study, taken as a whole, reports: From one million sequenced T cells, diversity estimates were lower bounds. Leaving the PBMCs unsorted stopped any conclusive comparison of naive versus antigen-experienced cells.

It was with a sample-barcoded 5' primer and a J-beta primer mix that a second PCR of about 7 to 12 cycles was run. TCRdb re-called the 5' RACE reads through MiXCR, storing one row per CDR3 protein. Of 700,000 or so distinct CDR3 sequences in the sample, 22% are singletons; the top ten hold roughly 22%. This clonotype has at least ten counts. Its target is unknown. This CDR3 spans 14 amino acids. Unmatched junction bases numbered 9, after V lost 6 bases and J lost 4 bases. Germline assignment: CDR1 SGHRS and CDR2 YFSETQ. The TCR originated in a man aged 65-85 years in good health. The rearrangement links TRBV5-1 to TRBJ2-7; 8 bases agree with TRBD1. Material for sequencing was blood. The CDR3 nucleotides are TGCGCCAGCAAAGTGGGGCAGGGGGCTTACGAGCAGTACTTC. Translated: CASKVGQGAYEQYF.